This T cell receptor beta chain appears in the sequencing data of a study of long-term antiretroviral therapy in people with HIV. Study-wide findings and caveats: Blood sampling spanned 2004 to 2017, possibly under older ART regimens. Pre-ART expanded TRB clones stayed dominant throughout, though often decreasing after ART.

The authors ran the immunoSEQ assay, v3.0, at survey level. Assay used: immunoSEQ multiplex PCR; TCRdb lists only in-frame clones, some missing. Of around 30,000 clones in the sample, roughly 85% were seen once. Worth noting for this clone: Its antigen is still unknown.

Germline CDR1 and CDR2: SNHLY and FYNNEI. The CDR3 contains 16 residues. V was shortened by 3 bases and J by 3 bases, with 17 bases between the two germline ends. The sequence came from a young man with HIV. The chain is built from TRBV2 and TRBJ2-5, with a weak D call TRBD1 (5 bases). Sequencing used unsorted PBMCs, obtained about 3.4 years after starting antiretroviral therapy. Written as DNA, the CDR3 is TGTGCCAGCAGTGATGACTCAGGGAAATCGGAAGAGACCCAGTACTTC. Amino acids: CASSDDSGKSEETQYF.